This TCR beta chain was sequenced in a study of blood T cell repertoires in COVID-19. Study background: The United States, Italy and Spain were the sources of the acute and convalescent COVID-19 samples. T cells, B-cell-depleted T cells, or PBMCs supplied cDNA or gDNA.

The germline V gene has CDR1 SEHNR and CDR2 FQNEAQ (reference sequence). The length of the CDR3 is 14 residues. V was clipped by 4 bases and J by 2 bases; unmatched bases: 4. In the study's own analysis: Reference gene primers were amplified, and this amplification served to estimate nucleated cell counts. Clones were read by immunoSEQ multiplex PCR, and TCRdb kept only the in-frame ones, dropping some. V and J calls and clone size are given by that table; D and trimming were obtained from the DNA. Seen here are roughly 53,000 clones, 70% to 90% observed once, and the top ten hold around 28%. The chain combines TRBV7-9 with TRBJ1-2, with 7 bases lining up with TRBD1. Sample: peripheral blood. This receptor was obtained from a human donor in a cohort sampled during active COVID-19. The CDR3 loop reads CASSSGQKNYGYTF. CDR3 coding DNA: TGTGCCAGCAGCTCGGGACAGAAAAACTATGGCTACACCTTC. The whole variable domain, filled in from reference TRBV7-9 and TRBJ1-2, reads DTGVSQNPRHKITKRGQNVTFRCDPISEHNRLYWYRQTLGQGPEFLTYFQNEAQLEKSRLLSDRFSAERPKGSFSTLEIQRTEQGDSAMYLCASSSGQKNYGYTFGSGTRLTVV.